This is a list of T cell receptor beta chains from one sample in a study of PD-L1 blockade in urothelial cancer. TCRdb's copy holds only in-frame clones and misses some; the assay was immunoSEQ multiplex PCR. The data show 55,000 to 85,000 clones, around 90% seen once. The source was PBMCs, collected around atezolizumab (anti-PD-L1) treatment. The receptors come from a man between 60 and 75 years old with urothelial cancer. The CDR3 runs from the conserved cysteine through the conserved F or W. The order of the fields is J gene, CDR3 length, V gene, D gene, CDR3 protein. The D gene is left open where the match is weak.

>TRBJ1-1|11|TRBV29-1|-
CSVAMNTEAFF
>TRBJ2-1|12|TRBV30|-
CAWSVHRGGTFF
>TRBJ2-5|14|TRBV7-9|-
CASSSRLTQETQYF
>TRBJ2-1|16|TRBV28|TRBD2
CASSPPTAGGYNEQFF
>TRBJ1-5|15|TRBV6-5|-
CASSPGQPYNQPQHF
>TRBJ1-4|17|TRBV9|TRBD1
CASSVGQGAPTNEKLFF
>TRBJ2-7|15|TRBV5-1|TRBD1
CASSLYDRGTYEQYF
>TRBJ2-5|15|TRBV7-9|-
CASSSPGQVRETQYF
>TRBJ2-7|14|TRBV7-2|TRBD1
CASSLGQVFYEQYF
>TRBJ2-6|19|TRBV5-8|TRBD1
CASSMDRDRVTGGANVLTF
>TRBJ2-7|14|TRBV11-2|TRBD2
CASSFTAGPYEQYF
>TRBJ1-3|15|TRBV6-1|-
CASSELTGPGNTIYF
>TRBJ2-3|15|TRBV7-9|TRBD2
CASSPAGGPTDTQYF
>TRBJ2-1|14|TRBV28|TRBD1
CASSIGQGDNEQFF
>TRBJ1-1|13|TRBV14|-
CASSPGGNTEAFF
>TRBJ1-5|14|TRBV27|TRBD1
CASSFGDRNQPQHF
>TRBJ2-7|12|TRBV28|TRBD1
CASRQGAYEQYF
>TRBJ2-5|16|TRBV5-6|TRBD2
CASSLPGAGGGETQYF
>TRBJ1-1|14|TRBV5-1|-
CASSYKTGNTEAFF
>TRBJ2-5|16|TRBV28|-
CASSAPPQIPLETQYF
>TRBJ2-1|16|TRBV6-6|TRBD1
CASSYPDRSPLAEQFF
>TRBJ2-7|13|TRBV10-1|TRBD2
CASRGGDSYEQYF
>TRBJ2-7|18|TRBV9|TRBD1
CASSASNRGDPMDYEQYF
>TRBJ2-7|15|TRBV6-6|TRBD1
CASSYSPGQGYGKYF
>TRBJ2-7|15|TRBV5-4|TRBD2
CASSSPGLASHEQYF
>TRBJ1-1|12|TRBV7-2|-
CASSLYRGEAFF
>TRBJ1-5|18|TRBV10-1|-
CASSEWRQNPIFNQPQHF
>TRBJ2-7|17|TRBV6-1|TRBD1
CASSAFVYRDRDHEQYF
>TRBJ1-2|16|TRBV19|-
CASSMMGPMSNYGYTF
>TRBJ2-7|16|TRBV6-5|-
CASSYSSLEGPYEQYF
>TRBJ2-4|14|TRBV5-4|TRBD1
CASSLKQGANIQYF